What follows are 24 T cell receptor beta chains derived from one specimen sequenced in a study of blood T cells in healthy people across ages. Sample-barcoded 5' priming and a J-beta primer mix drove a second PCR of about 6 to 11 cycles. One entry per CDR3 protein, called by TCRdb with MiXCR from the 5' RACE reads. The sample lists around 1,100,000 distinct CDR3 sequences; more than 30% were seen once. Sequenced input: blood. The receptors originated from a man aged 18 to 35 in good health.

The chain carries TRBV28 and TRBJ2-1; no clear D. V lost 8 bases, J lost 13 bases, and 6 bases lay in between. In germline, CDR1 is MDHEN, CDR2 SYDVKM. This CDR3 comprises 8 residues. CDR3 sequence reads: CASGPQFF. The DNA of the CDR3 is TGTGCCAGCGGGCCCCAGTTCTTC.

The CDR3 DNA is TGTGCCAGCAGTGGGCCGGGCGTCCAACTGTTTTTT. Protein sequence: CASSGPGVQLFF. This chain links TRBV2 with TRBJ1-4; D is undetermined. This CDR3 region has 12 residues. The germline CDR1 and CDR2 sequences are SNHLY and FYNNEI. Trimming stripped 4 bases from V and 12 bases from J, with 12 bases between.

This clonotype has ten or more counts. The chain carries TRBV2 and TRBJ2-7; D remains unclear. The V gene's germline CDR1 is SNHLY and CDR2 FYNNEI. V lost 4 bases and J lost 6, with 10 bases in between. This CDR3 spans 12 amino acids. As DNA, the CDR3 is TGTGCCAGCAGTGTGGACGGTGGCGAGCAGTACTTC. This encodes CASSVDGGEQYF.

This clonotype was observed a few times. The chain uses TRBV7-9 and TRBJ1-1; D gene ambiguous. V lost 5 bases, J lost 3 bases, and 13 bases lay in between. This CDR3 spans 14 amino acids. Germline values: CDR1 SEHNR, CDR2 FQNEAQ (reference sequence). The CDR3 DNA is TGTGCCAGCAGCCCCTTGGCAGAGTACACTGAAGCTTTCTTT. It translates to CASSPLAEYTEAFF.

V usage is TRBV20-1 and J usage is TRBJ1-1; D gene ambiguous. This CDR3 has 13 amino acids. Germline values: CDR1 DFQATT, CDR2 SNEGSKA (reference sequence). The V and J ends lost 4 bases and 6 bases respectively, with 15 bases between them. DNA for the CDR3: TGCAGTGCTAAGTATATCCGTCCAGCTGAAGCTTTCTTT. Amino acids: CSAKYIRPAEAFF.

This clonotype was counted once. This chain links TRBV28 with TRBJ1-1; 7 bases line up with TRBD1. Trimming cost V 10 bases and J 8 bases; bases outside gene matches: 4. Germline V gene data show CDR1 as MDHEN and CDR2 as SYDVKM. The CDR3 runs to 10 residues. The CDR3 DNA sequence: TGTGCCACCTCAGGGGGGGAAGCTTTCTTT. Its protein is CATSGGEAFF.

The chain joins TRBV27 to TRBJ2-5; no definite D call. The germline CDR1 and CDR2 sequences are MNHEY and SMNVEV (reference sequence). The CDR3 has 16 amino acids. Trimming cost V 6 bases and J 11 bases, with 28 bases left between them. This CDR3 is CASSLYRQITLNEQYF. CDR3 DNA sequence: TGTGCCAGCAGCCTCTACCGACAAATCACGCTTAATGAGCAGTACTTC.

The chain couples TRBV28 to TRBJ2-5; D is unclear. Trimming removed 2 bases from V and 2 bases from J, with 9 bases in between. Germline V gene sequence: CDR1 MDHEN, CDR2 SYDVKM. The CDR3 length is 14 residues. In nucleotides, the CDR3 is TGTGCCAGCAGTTTAAGGCGGCATCAAGAGACCCAGTACTTC. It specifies CASSLRRHQETQYF.

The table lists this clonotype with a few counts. CDR3 in amino acids: CASSLAAAYEQYF. The CDR3, as DNA: TGTGCCAGCAGCTTAGCCGCAGCCTACGAGCAGTACTTC. The chain combines TRBV7-8 with TRBJ2-7; no firm D call. The CDR3 spans 13 residues. CDR1 is SGHVS, CDR2 FQNEAQ, per germline. The V and J ends lost 0 bases and 2 bases respectively, with 5 bases between them. Supplemented by reference TRBV7-8 and TRBJ2-7, the full variable domain reads GAGVSQSPRYKVAKRGQDVALRCDPISGHVSLFWYQQALGQGPEFLTYFQNEAQLDKSGLPSDRFFAERPEGSVSTLKIQRTQQEDSAVYLCASSLAAAYEQYFGPGTRLTVT.

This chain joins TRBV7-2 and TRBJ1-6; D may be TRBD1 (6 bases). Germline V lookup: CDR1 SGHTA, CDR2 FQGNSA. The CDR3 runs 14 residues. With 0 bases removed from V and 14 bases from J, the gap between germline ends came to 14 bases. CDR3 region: CASSLAGANWALHF. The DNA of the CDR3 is TGTGCCAGCAGCTTAGCGGGGGCCAACTGGGCCCTCCACTTT.

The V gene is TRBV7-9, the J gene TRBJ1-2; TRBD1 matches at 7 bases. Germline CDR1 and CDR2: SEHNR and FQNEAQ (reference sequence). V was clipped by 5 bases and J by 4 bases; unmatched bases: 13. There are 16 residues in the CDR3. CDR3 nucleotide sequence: TGTGCCAGCAGCCCCAAGACAGGGCCACCCTCCTATGGCTACACCTTC. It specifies CASSPKTGPPSYGYTF.

The CDR3 DNA reads TGCAGCGTTGAAGGACAGGGGACGCTTGGGGCCCACGAGCAGTACTTC. Translating it yields CSVEGQGTLGAHEQYF. The chain carries TRBV29-1 and TRBJ2-7; 8 bases match TRBD1. V was pared by 1 base and J by 5 bases, with 13 bases of the junction left unmatched. Germline V CDR1 and CDR2: SQVTM, ANQGSEA. This CDR3 comprises 16 residues.

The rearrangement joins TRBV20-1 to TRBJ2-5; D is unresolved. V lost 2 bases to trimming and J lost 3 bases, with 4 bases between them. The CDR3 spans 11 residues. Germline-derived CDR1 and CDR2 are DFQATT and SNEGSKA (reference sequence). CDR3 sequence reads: CSARWEETQYF. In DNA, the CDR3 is TGCAGTGCTAGATGGGAAGAGACCCAGTACTTC.

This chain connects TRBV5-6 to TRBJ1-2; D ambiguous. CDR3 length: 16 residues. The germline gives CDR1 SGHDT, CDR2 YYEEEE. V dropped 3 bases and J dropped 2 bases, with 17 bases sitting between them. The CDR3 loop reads CASSSPAGDANYGYTF. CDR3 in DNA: TGTGCCAGCAGCTCTCCAGCCGGGGATGCAAACTATGGCTACACCTTC.

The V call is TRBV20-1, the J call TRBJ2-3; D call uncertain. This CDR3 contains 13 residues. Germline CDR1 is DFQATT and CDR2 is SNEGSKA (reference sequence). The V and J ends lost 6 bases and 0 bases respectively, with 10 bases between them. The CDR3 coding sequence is TGCAGTGCCGAAGGCTCTAGCACAGATACGCAGTATTTT. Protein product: CSAEGSSTDTQYF.

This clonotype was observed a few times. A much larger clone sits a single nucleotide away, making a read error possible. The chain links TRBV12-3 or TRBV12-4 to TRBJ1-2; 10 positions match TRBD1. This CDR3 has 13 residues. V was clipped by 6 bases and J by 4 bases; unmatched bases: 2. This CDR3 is CASSWDRGYGYTF. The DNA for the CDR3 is TGTGCCAGCAGCTGGGACAGGGGCTATGGCTACACCTTC.

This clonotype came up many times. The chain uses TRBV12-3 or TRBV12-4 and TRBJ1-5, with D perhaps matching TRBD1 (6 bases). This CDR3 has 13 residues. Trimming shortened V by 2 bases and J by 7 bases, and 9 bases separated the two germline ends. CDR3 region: CASSLRQAQPQHF. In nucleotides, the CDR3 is TGTGCCAGCAGTTTACGACAGGCCCAGCCCCAGCATTTT.

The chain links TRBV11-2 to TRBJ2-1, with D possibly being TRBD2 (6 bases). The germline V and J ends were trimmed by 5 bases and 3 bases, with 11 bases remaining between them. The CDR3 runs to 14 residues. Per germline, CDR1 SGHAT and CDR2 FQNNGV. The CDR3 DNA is TGTGCCAGCAGCAACGGAGGGGACTACAATGAGCAGTTCTTC. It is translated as CASSNGGDYNEQFF.

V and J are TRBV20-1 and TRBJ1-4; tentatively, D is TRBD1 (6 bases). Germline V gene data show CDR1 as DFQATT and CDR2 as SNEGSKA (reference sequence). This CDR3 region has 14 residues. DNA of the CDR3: TGCAGCCCTTATAATCAGGGGCGACTCGGAAAACTGTTTTTT. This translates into CSPYNQGRLGKLFF.

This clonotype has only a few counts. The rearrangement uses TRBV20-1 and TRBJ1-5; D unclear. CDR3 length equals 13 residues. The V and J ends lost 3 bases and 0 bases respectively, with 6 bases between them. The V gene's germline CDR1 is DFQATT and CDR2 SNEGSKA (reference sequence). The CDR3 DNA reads TGCAGTGCTAGGGAAAATAGCAATCAGCCCCAGCATTTT. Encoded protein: CSARENSNQPQHF.

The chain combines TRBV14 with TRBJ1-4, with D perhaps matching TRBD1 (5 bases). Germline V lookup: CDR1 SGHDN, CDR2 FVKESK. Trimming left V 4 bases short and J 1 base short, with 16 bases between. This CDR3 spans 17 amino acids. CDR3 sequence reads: CASSPGVRQGTNEKLFF. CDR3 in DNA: TGTGCCAGCAGCCCCGGGGTACGCCAGGGAACTAATGAAAAACTGTTTTTT.

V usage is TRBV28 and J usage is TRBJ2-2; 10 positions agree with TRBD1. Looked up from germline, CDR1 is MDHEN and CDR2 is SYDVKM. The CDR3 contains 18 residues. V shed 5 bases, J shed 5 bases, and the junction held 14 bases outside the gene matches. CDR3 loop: CASSEGDRDRGRTGELFF. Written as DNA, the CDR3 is TGTGCCAGCAGTGAAGGAGACCGGGACAGGGGTAGAACCGGGGAGCTGTTTTTT.

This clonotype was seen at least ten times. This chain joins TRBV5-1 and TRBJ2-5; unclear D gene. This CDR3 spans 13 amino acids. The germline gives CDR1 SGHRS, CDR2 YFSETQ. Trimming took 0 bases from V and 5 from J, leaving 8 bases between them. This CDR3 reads CASSLAPMETQYF. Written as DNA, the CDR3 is TGCGCCAGCAGCTTGGCCCCTATGGAGACCCAGTACTTC.

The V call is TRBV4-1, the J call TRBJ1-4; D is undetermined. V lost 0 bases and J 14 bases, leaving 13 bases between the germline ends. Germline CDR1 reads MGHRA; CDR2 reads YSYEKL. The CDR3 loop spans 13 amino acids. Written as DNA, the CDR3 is TGCGCCAGCAGCCAAGAAGATGGGAATTCTCTGTTTTTT. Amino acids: CASSQEDGNSLFF.